The 7 T cell receptor beta chains in this list originate from one sample, sequenced in a study of T cells after yellow fever vaccination. In TCRdb, the 5' RACE reads were re-called with MiXCR into one record per CDR3 protein. This sample yields a few hundred thousand distinct CDR3 sequences, of which about 10% are seen a single time; approximately 3.5% belongs to the top ten. The sequences come from CD4+ T cells sorted from PBMCs, collected 5 days after the yellow fever booster vaccination. Receptor source: a man between 18 and 35 years old who received the YFV17D yellow fever vaccine.

The CDR3 DNA reads TGCAGTGCTAGAGGCCCCATCAATGAGCAGTTCTTC. It is translated as CSARGPINEQFF. This chain links TRBV20-1 with TRBJ2-1; unclear D gene. The CDR3 sequence is 12 residues long. Germline CDR1 reads DFQATT; CDR2 reads SNEGSKA (reference sequence). V lost 1 base and J 6 bases, leaving 7 bases between the germline ends.

This clonotype was counted between two and nine times. The rearrangement uses TRBV6-4 and TRBJ2-3; D might be TRBD2 (6 bases). CDR3 length: 15 amino acids. Per germline, CDR1 MRHNA and CDR2 SNTAGT. The V gene lost 6 bases and the J gene lost 6 bases, with 19 bases spanning the gap. The CDR3 sequence: CASSPLGVSGDTQYF. The CDR3 DNA is TGTGCCAGCAGCCCATTGGGGGTGAGCGGGGATACGCAGTATTTT.

This clonotype was observed a handful of times. The chain employs TRBV11-2 and TRBJ1-1; 7 nucleotides match TRBD1. Looked up from germline, CDR1 is SGHAT and CDR2 is FQNNGV. Trimming cost V 5 bases and J 0 bases; bases outside gene matches: 9. CDR3 length: 16 residues. The CDR3 bases are TGTGCCAGCAGCCAGAGACAGGGACTCATGAACACTGAAGCTTTCTTT. This encodes CASSQRQGLMNTEAFF.

This chain links TRBV6-2 or TRBV6-3 with TRBJ2-5; 9 positions match TRBD1. The CDR3 is made up of 14 amino acids. V gave up 7 bases and J gave up 4 bases; unmatched junction bases: 7. Germline V gives CDR1 MNHEY, CDR2 SVGEGT. CDR3 coding DNA: TGTGCCAGCACCCCCGGGACAGGGACAGAGACCCAGTACTTC. Its translation is CASTPGTGTETQYF.

This clonotype was seen repeatedly, ten times or more. As the CDR3 is not closed by the conserved phenylalanine or tryptophan, this likely results from a read error. Because the CDR3's place on the DNA is in doubt, the DNA is left out and the CDR3 is given as listed by TCRdb. The chain combines TRBV7-2 with TRBJ2-1; the D call TRBD2 from the table was never checked on the DNA. Germline CDR1 reads SGHTA; CDR2 reads FQGNSA. The CDR3 is 12 amino acids in total, end residues counted. The CDR3 sequence: CASSRTPGLPDM.

The genes are TRBV19 and TRBJ1-6, with D maybe TRBD1 (6 bases). V lost 7 bases and J 8 bases, leaving 18 bases between the germline ends. The CDR3 is 15 amino acids. Germline values: CDR1 LNHDA, CDR2 SQIVND (reference sequence). CDR3 residues: CASTRRGAPDSPLHF. The CDR3 DNA reads TGTGCCAGTACCCGGCGGGGGGCCCCGGATTCACCCCTCCACTTT.

V and J are TRBV20-1 and TRBJ1-2; 7 bases are shared with TRBD1. The germline V gene encodes CDR1 DFQATT and CDR2 SNEGSKA (reference sequence). J gave up 4 bases and V 3 bases, and 5 bases lay outside the gene matches. The CDR3 is made up of 13 amino acids. The CDR3 nucleotides read TGCAGTGCTAGTAGAGGGGGCAGCTATGGCTACACCTTC. Translated: CSASRGGSYGYTF.